Included here is one TCR beta chain sequence, with context. The data were taken from a study of T cell clonotyping in hematopoietic cell transplantation. CDR3 length: 13 amino acids. CDR1 is MGHDK, CDR2 SYGVNS, per germline. V was pared by 1 base and J by 4 bases, with 4 bases between. Profiled with immunoSEQ multiplex PCR; TCRdb holds only in-frame clones, not every one. Altogether over 10,000 clones are present, more than 80% being singletons, with the ten largest covering roughly 1.2%. The clonotype originates from a young man in good health. Some clones in this sample may be carry-over from other donors' samples. This rearrangement joins TRBV25-1 to TRBJ2-2, with unresolved D. Sequencing was carried out using peripheral blood mononuclear cells. CDR3 protein: CASSELVTGELFF. The CDR3 DNA sequence: TGTGCCAGCAGTGAATTGGTCACCGGGGAGCTGTTTTTT.